This T cell receptor (beta chain) stems from a study of blood T cell repertoires in COVID-19. About the research overall: T cells, B-cell-depleted T cells, or PBMCs supplied cDNA or gDNA.

J gave up 3 bases and V 4 bases, and 1 base lay outside the gene matches. The CDR3 extends over 14 amino acids. Germline V gene lookup returns CDR1 SGHRS and CDR2 YFSETQ. This table comes from immunoSEQ multiplex PCR, and its TCRdb copy is limited to in-frame clones, with some not included. This table has around 160,000 clones, around 86% appearing once. Sequencing was performed on peripheral blood. This sequence joins TRBV5-1 and TRBJ2-2; 9 nucleotides match TRBD2. This sequence was found in a man at least 80 years old with acute or convalescent COVID-19. The chain's CDR3 is CASSRLADTGELFF. As DNA, the CDR3 is TGCGCCAGCAGCCGACTAGCGGACACCGGGGAGCTGTTTTTT.